The 4 T cell receptor beta chains below all came from one sample that was sequenced in a study of T cell responses to AZD1222 COVID-19 vaccine. Sequencing was performed with immunoSEQ multiplex PCR; in TCRdb, only in-frame clones are kept and a portion is missing. The table shows roughly 120,000 clones, with approximately 93% occurring only once. The sequencing here drew on peripheral blood, taken on day 0 of AZD1222 vaccination. These receptors were collected from an adult in good health.

The CDR3 region is CASSPSAQDSGALGGYTF. The CDR3 bases are TGTGCCAGCAGCCCCAGCGCTCAGGACAGTGGTGCCTTGGGGGGCTACACCTTC. The chain joins TRBV7-2 to TRBJ1-2, with D perhaps TRBD1 (6 bases). The CDR3 covers 18 residues. Trimming pared 5 bases from V and 8 bases from J, leaving 30 bases between. Germline V gene data show CDR1 as SGHTA and CDR2 as FQGNSA.

The chain joins TRBV3-1 (or the pseudogene TRBV3-2) to TRBJ2-1, with 11 bases aligning to TRBD2. Germline CDR1 and CDR2: LGHDT and YNNKEL (reference sequence). With V trimmed by 4 bases and J by 7 bases, 12 bases remained unmatched. The CDR3 loop spans 17 amino acids. The CDR3 is CASSPQGTSGPRNEQFF. The CDR3 nucleotides read TGTGCCAGCAGCCCACAAGGGACTAGCGGACCTCGTAATGAGCAGTTCTTC.

The rearrangement uses TRBV5-1 and TRBJ1-2; TRBD1 is a possible D gene (5 bases). This CDR3 is 15 amino acids long. CDR1 is SGHRS, CDR2 YFSETQ, per germline. V was shortened by 0 bases and J by 4 bases, with 13 bases between the two germline ends. CDR3 bases: TGCGCCAGCAGCTTGGCCACGGGGCCACTCTATGGCTACACCTTC. This sequence encodes CASSLATGPLYGYTF.

This sequence joins TRBV7-9 and TRBJ1-3; TRBD1 might be the D (6 bases). The CDR3 is made up of 17 amino acids. Looked up from germline, CDR1 is SEHNR and CDR2 is FQNEAQ (reference sequence). Trimming took 3 bases from V and 7 from J, leaving 22 bases between them. The CDR3 DNA follows: TGTGCCAGCAGCTTCAACGTCGGGACAATACCGGGGAACACCATATATTTT. Amino acids: CASSFNVGTIPGNTIYF.